The 14 T cell receptor beta chains reported below all come from one sample, sequenced in a study of cytomegalovirus exposure and HLA in healthy donors. Amplification used 60 Vbeta primers and 13 Jbeta primers. Some clones are missing from TCRdb's copy, which holds only in-frame ones; the method was immunoSEQ multiplex PCR. Here the sample spans under 150,000 clones, under 90% being singletons. The source material was PBMCs. The receptors derive from a male donor in good health and CMV-seronegative.

The genes are TRBV2 and TRBJ1-3; D gene ambiguous. Trimming removed 3 bases from V and 0 bases from J, with 6 bases in between. This CDR3 is built from 14 residues. Germline values: CDR1 SNHLY, CDR2 FYNNEI. DNA for the CDR3: TGTGCCAGCAGTGAGGAGCACTCTGGAAACACCATATATTTT. This encodes CASSEEHSGNTIYF.

This clone has just one count. The V gene is TRBV4-3, the J gene TRBJ2-1; D gene unclear. There are 15 residues in the CDR3. Per the germline V gene, CDR1 is LGHNA and CDR2 is YSLEER. Trimming took 5 bases from V and 8 from J, leaving 19 bases between them. The CDR3 DNA reads TGCGCCAGCAGCTCACCCCAGGCAGGCGTTTATGAGCAGTTCTTC. Residues: CASSSPQAGVYEQFF.

This clone was recorded only once. CDR3 protein: CSAPGTGNYGYTF. The DNA for the CDR3 is TGCAGCGCGCCCGGGACAGGGAACTATGGCTACACCTTC. J is TRBJ1-2 and V is TRBV29-1; TRBD1 aligns across 9 bases. Germline lookup yields CDR1 SQVTM and CDR2 ANQGSEA. Trimming took 7 bases from V and 2 from J; bases not matched to a gene: 5. The CDR3 sequence is 13 residues long.

CDR3 region: CASSSYQPAGGVETQYF. CDR3 coding DNA: TGTGCCAGCTCGTCCTATCAACCAGCGGGAGGGGTGGAGACCCAGTACTTC. The chain is built from TRBV27 and TRBJ2-5, with TRBD2 identical over 10 bases. The CDR3 has 17 amino acids. V trimming: 8 bases; J trimming: 5 bases; junction bases outside the gene matches: 17. Germline V CDR1 and CDR2: MNHEY, SMNVEV (reference sequence).

V and J are TRBV21-1 and TRBJ2-7; the D call of TRBD2 is as the table states it, not checked on the DNA. TRBV21-1 is termed a pseudogene. This CDR3 is 16 amino acids long. CDR3 in DNA: TGTGCCAGCAGCAAAGCTGCGGGAGGGCCGAAGTACGAGCAGTACTTC. It encodes CASSKAAGGPKYEQYF.

The CDR3 loop reads CATSYSGVGTDTQYF. In DNA form, the CDR3 reads TGTGCCACCAGCTATAGCGGGGTGGGCACAGATACGCAGTATTTT. This sequence joins TRBV15 and TRBJ2-3; TRBD2 aligns across 8 bases. The V gene end was trimmed by 5 bases and the J gene end by 1 base; junction bases not matched to a gene: 5. In germline, CDR1 is LNHNV, CDR2 YYDKDF (reference sequence). The CDR3 totals 15 residues. Variable domain in full (rest from reference TRBV15 and TRBJ2-3): DAMVIQNPRYQVTQFGKPVTLSCSQTLNHNVMYWYQQKSSQAPKLLFHYYDKDFNNEADTPDNFQSRRPNTSFCFLDIRSPGLGDTAMYLCATSYSGVGTDTQYFGPGTRLTVL.

V and J are TRBV19 and TRBJ1-5, with D unclear. Germline assignment: CDR1 LNHDA and CDR2 SQIVND (reference sequence). This CDR3 has 16 amino acids. V was pared by 5 bases and J by 1 base, with 15 bases between. Here the CDR3 reads CASSPGRAQSNQPQHF. In DNA, the CDR3 is TGTGCCAGTAGTCCGGGGAGGGCGCAAAGCAATCAGCCCCAGCATTTT. Complete variable domain (other parts from reference TRBV19 and TRBJ1-5): DGGITQSPKYLFRKEGQNVTLSCEQNLNHDAMYWYRQDPGQGLRLIYYSQIVNDFQKGDIAEGYSVSREKKESFPLTVTSAQKNPTAFYLCASSPGRAQSNQPQHFGDGTRLSIL.

This clone occurred once. The genes are TRBV5-6 and TRBJ2-7, with unresolved D. Germline CDR1 and CDR2: SGHDT and YYEEEE. V was clipped by 0 bases and J by 5 bases, with 12 bases between them. There are 14 residues in the CDR3. This CDR3 reads CASSLGDEADEQYF. Here the CDR3 DNA reads TGTGCCAGCAGCTTGGGCGATGAGGCCGACGAGCAGTACTTC.

V gene TRBV7-9 combines with J gene TRBJ2-7, with 7 bases fitting TRBD2. The CDR3 has 13 amino acids. Germline V lookup: CDR1 SEHNR, CDR2 FQNEAQ (reference sequence). The V and J ends lost 5 bases and 5 bases, in that order; junction bases with no gene match: 6. This CDR3 is CASSQRTRHEQYF. The CDR3 DNA follows: TGTGCCAGCAGCCAAAGGACTAGACACGAGCAGTACTTC.

V usage is TRBV2 and J usage is TRBJ2-1, with 14 positions matching TRBD2. J was trimmed by 9 bases and V by 6 bases; bases with no gene match: 7. In germline, CDR1 is SNHLY, CDR2 FYNNEI. CDR3 length: 15 residues. CDR3 protein: CASRGGLAGDGEQFF. The CDR3, as DNA: TGTGCCAGCAGAGGGGGACTAGCGGGAGACGGTGAGCAGTTCTTC.

This CDR3 is CASTSGTGITEAFF. CDR3 DNA sequence: TGTGCCAGCACCTCGGGGACAGGGATTACTGAAGCTTTCTTT. The rearrangement uses TRBV7-9 and TRBJ1-1; 9 nucleotides agree with TRBD1. This CDR3 region has 14 residues. Per the germline V gene, CDR1 is SEHNR and CDR2 is FQNEAQ (reference sequence). With 7 bases clipped from V and 5 bases from J, the junction kept 8 bases outside the gene matches.

The chain recombines TRBV11-2 with TRBJ2-3, with 10 positions matching TRBD2. The V and J ends lost 6 bases and 6 bases, in that order; junction bases with no gene match: 21. The CDR3 loop spans 19 amino acids. Germline CDR1 SGHAT, CDR2 FQNNGV. DNA of the CDR3: TGTGCCAGCAGGTCCATCCGACCGGGTCTAGCGGGAGCGGGGGATACGCAGTATTTT. Translated, it gives CASRSIRPGLAGAGDTQYF.

The gene calls are TRBV5-1 and TRBJ1-1; D is undetermined. The germline V and J ends were trimmed by 4 bases and 3 bases, with 13 bases remaining between them. Germline V gene lookup returns CDR1 SGHRS and CDR2 YFSETQ. This CDR3 contains 14 residues. The CDR3 region has the DNA TGCGCCAGCAGCCTAACCCATTCGGACACTGAAGCTTTCTTT. This encodes CASSLTHSDTEAFF. Full variable domain (rest looked up from reference TRBV5-1 and TRBJ1-1): KAGVTQTPRYLIKTRGQQVTLSCSPISGHRSVSWYQQTPGQGLQFLFEYFSETQRNKGNFPGRFSGRQFSNSRSEMNVSTLELGDSALYLCASSLTHSDTEAFFGQGTRLTVV.

The rearrangement joins TRBV4-1 to TRBJ2-5; D ambiguous. Germline CDR1 reads MGHRA; CDR2 reads YSYEKL. The length of the CDR3 is 11 residues. V lost 1 base and J 5 bases, leaving 2 bases between the germline ends. CDR3 sequence reads: CASSQAETQYF. The CDR3 nucleotides read TGCGCCAGCAGCCAAGCTGAGACCCAGTACTTC.